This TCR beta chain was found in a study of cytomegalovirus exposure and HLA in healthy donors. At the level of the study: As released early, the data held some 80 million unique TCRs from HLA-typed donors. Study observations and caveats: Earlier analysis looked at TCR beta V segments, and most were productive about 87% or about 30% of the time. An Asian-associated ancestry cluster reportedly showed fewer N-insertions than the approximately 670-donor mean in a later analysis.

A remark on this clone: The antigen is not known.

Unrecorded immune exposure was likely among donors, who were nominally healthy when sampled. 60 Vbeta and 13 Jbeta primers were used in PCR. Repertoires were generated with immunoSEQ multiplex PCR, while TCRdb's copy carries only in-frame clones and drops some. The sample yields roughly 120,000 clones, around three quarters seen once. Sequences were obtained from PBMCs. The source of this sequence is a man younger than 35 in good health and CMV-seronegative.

This CDR3 is CASSSQRRADTDTQYF. Here the CDR3 DNA reads TGTGCCAGTAGTTCCCAACGGCGGGCCGACACAGATACGCAGTATTTT. This rearrangement joins TRBV19 to TRBJ2-3; D may be TRBD2 (5 bases). Trimming shortened V by 5 bases and J by 2 bases, and 17 bases separated the two germline ends. The germline V gene has CDR1 LNHDA and CDR2 SQIVND (reference sequence). The CDR3 is made up of 16 amino acids.